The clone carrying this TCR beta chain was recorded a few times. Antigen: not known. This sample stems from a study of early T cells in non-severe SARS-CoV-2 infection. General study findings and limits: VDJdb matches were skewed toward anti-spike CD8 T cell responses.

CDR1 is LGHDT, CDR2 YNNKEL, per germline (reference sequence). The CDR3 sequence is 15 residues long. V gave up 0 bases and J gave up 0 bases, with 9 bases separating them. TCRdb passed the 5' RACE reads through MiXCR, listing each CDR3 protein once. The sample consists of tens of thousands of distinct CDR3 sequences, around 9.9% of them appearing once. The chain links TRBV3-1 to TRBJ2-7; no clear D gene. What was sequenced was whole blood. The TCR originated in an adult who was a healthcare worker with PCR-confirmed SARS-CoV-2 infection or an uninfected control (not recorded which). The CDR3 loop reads CASSQEIRASYEQYF. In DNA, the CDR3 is TGTGCCAGCAGCCAAGAAATCCGTGCCTCCTACGAGCAGTACTTC.